This T cell receptor (beta chain) was sequenced for a study of Graves' ophthalmopathy and Graves' hyperthyroidism. The sequenced template was RNA, covering the TCR beta CDR3 region. The library came from an HTBI-primed first-round RT-PCR and a second-round multiplex PCR. TCRdb reprocessed the multiplex PCR reads via MiXCR and lists one record per CDR3 protein. Of 560,000 or so distinct CDR3 sequences listed, under 45% are singletons. This clonotype showed up just a few times. The V gene end was trimmed by 3 bases and the J gene end by 5 bases; junction bases not matched to a gene: 15. Germline V lookup: CDR1 SEHNR, CDR2 FQNEAQ (reference sequence). There are 18 residues in the CDR3.

J is TRBJ2-2 and V is TRBV7-9; 7 nucleotides match TRBD1. This receptor was identified in an adult man with Graves' hyperthyroidism. Material: peripheral blood or thyroid tissue (not recorded which). Written as DNA, the CDR3 is TGTGCCAGCAGCTTGGGGCCCTCCAGACAGGGTGGAACCGGGGAGCTGTTTTTT. This translates into CASSLGPSRQGGTGELFF.